Included here is one T cell receptor beta chain sequence, with context. The antigen it binds to is not known. The record has no base qualities; no much larger clone is one base away. The sample is drawn from a study of blood T cells in healthy people across ages (dated by TCRdb to the mid-2010s). For context, the study as a whole: In model experiments, template switching captured roughly one uniquely barcoded TCR beta cDNA molecule for every two T cells. To avoid experimental bias, donors of different ages were randomly spread across the sequencing lanes. The study measured age-related changes in TCR beta repertoire diversity using deep sequencing normalized with unique cDNA molecular identifiers. The donors were split into four age groups: young (average around 17 years), middle-aged (roughly 40), aged (more than 55) and long-lived (about 82). The study analyzed two additional independent replicas of 1 million unique cDNA reads from the same blood draw for two donors, one aged 18 to 29 and one aged 80 or older.

The library was built by means of 5' RACE. For sequencing, an Illumina HiSeq 2500 was employed. A second PCR of about 7 to 12 cycles was performed with a sample-barcoded 5' primer and a J-beta primer mix. A template-switch 5' adaptor carrying 12 random nucleotides introduced a unique molecular identifier onto each TCR beta cDNA molecule. Each sample yielded at least 3 million CDR3-containing paired-end reads. First-strand cDNA synthesis was performed from all RNA using the Mint cDNA synthesis kit, with priming by a TRBC-specific oligonucleotide. After uracil-DNA glycosylase treatment, a first 18-cycle PCR used universal primers M1SS and BC2_uni_R on all cDNA. Concerning the study's data processing: For normalization, 1 million high-quality reads, each with a distinct molecular identifier, were randomly selected from each sample. Instead of being binned into consensus sequences, reads that shared molecular identifiers were thrown out. MiTCR, run with a Q25 quality threshold and the strictest error-elimination algorithm, handled CDR3 identification, clonotype clustering and error correction. A nonparametric unseen species model with Euler transformation was used to estimate a lower bound on total TCR beta diversity. The public sequencing data were trimmed at Q25 with fastp and processed into clonotypes with MiXCR by TCRdb, which kept only in-frame beta chains. Duplicate CDR3 protein sequences are folded into a single record with the most common DNA and genes. None of the V and J calls come from the authors' own analysis; TCRdb made them. The sample contains fewer than 2,000,000 distinct CDR3 sequences, around 36% of them found a single time. The top ten clonotypes cover around 10% of the sample.

The roughly 37 donors, aged about 6 to 100 years, were systemically healthy Caucasian individuals from Russia. Approximately 10 milliliters of peripheral blood were collected from each donor into EDTA-treated Vacutainer tubes. PBMCs were isolated by Ficoll-Paque density-gradient centrifugation, with at least 7 million obtained per sample. Total RNA, at least 5 micrograms per sample, was extracted from PBMCs with Trizol reagent. For every donor, flow cytometry on a PBMC aliquot measured the percentage of naive CD45RAhigh/CD27high T cells. Paper-wide results and their limitations: Observed TCR beta diversity per million T cells fell roughly linearly with age, and a significant reduction was already apparent by age around 36. Estimates of total diversity based on one million sequenced T cells were regarded as lower bounds and as underestimates. Bulk unsorted PBMC profiling prevented conclusive comparison of naive and antigen-experienced compartments. Compared with the aged group, the long-lived group had more naive CD4+ T cells, fewer expanded clones and increased TCR diversity, suggesting age selection. Donor CMV infection status was unknown, potentially confounding age-related changes in expanded clonotypes. Observed TCR beta diversity correlated strongly with the percentage of naive T cells measured by flow cytometry.

This receptor was identified in a woman in her 30s in good health. Source material: blood.

The CDR3 region has the sequence CSARAASGGRWEQFF. Here is the DNA: TGCAGTGCTAGAGCGGCTAGCGGGGGCCGGTGGGAGCAGTTCTTC. The sequence links TRBV20-1 to TRBJ2-1, with 10 bases in between that match TRBD2. The CDR3 contains 15 residues, cysteine and phenylalanine counted. The sequence is cut down to CDR3 DNA, 45 bases in frame from base 1. For CDR1 and CDR2, the germline V gene (reference sequence) lists DFQATT and SNEGSKA. V has 1 base trimmed and J has 10 bases trimmed; junction bases matching no gene number 10.